These 30 T cell receptor beta chains share one sample of origin, sequenced in a study of cytomegalovirus exposure and HLA in healthy donors. The PCR contained 60 Vbeta and 13 Jbeta primers. Profiling relied on immunoSEQ multiplex PCR, and the TCRdb table lists in-frame clones only, not all of them. This sample has around 200,000 clones; around 86% occur once, and the top ten carry 2.5% to 3%. Sequencing used PBMCs. These receptors were taken from a woman aged 40 to 50 in good health and CMV-seronegative.

The genes are TRBV2 and TRBJ1-2; D remains ambiguous. The V and J ends lost 6 bases and 7 bases respectively, with 15 bases between them. Germline assignment: CDR1 SNHLY and CDR2 FYNNEI. CDR3 size: 13 residues. The chain's CDR3 is CASRVEAVRGYTF. The DNA of the CDR3 is TGTGCCAGCAGGGTAGAGGCCGTGCGTGGCTACACCTTC.

The rearrangement joins TRBV5-4 to TRBJ2-7, with TRBD1 identical over 8 bases. The CDR3 runs 14 residues. Trimming removed 0 bases from V and 2 bases from J; junction bases left unmatched: 1. Germline V gene data show CDR1 as SGHNT and CDR2 as YYREEE (reference sequence). The CDR3 is CASSLDRGAYEQYF. The CDR3 DNA follows: TGTGCCAGCAGCTTGGACAGGGGGGCCTACGAGCAGTACTTC.

This chain joins TRBV27 and TRBJ2-6, with a possible D match to TRBD1 (6 bases). V dropped 3 bases and J dropped 0 bases, with 12 bases sitting between them. CDR1 MNHEY and CDR2 SMNVEV come from the germline V gene (reference sequence). This CDR3 region has 17 residues. For the CDR3, the DNA is TGTGCCAGCAGTTTGCGACAGGCCCGCTCTGGGGCCAACGTCCTGACTTTC. Protein product: CASSLRQARSGANVLTF.

J is TRBJ2-1 and V is TRBV9; 11 nucleotides agree with TRBD2. This CDR3 is 20 amino acids long. The junction had 15 bases not matched to a gene; V was cut back by 0 bases and J by 4 bases. Germline CDR1 and CDR2: SGDLS and YYNGEE. CDR3 residues: CASSVGFSGRAWGGYNEQFF. The CDR3 DNA reads as TGTGCCAGCAGCGTAGGTTTTAGCGGGAGGGCCTGGGGAGGGTACAATGAGCAGTTCTTC.

The chain employs TRBV30 and TRBJ2-7; 9 bases fit TRBD2. V dropped 4 bases and J dropped 2; count of bases not matched to a gene: 9. Germline lookup yields CDR1 GTSNPN and CDR2 SVGIG (reference sequence). CDR3 length: 15 residues. The CDR3 spells CAWMSLASGTYEQYF. The CDR3 DNA follows: TGTGCCTGGATGTCTTTGGCTAGCGGGACCTACGAGCAGTACTTC.

This chain links TRBV7-9 with TRBJ2-3; 7 bases map to TRBD2. The V and J ends lost 5 bases and 3 bases, in that order; junction bases with no gene match: 8. Per germline, CDR1 SEHNR and CDR2 FQNEAQ (reference sequence). This CDR3 is built from 15 residues. The CDR3, as DNA: TGTGCCAGCAGCCAAGACGGGCGGGAGACAGATACGCAGTATTTT. The encoded protein is CASSQDGRETDTQYF.

CDR3 DNA: TGTGCCAGCAGCGTCGGAGATCCCTCGGGTGAAGCTTTCTTT. It is translated as CASSVGDPSGEAFF. The chain is built from TRBV9 and TRBJ1-1, with D uncertain. The CDR3 loop spans 14 amino acids. The germline CDR1 and CDR2 sequences are SGDLS and YYNGEE. The V end lost 2 bases, the J end lost 7 bases, and 15 bases lay between the germline ends.

This chain joins TRBV5-4 and TRBJ2-5; 10 bases fit TRBD1. Germline V CDR1 and CDR2: SGHNT, YYREEE (reference sequence). V shed 3 bases and J 3 bases; nucleotides not matched to a gene: 5. This CDR3 is 15 amino acids long. The CDR3 coding sequence is TGTGCCAGCAGCTCGAAGGGACAGGGGAAAGAGACCCAGTACTTC. This codes for CASSSKGQGKETQYF.

V is TRBV5-1 and J is TRBJ2-5; D is perhaps TRBD2 (6 bases). The germline V gene has CDR1 SGHRS and CDR2 YFSETQ. CDR3 length: 14 residues. V lost 7 bases to trimming and J lost 4 bases, with 17 bases between them. The CDR3 region has the DNA TGCGCCAGCGTCCGGGACTCTACTACAGAGACCCAGTACTTC. It translates to CASVRDSTTETQYF.

This chain links TRBV28 with TRBJ2-5; no reliable D call. The CDR3 is made up of 14 amino acids. Trimming shortened V by 3 bases and J by 5 bases, and 13 bases separated the two germline ends. Germline CDR1 and CDR2: MDHEN and SYDVKM. The CDR3 bases are TGTGCCAGCAGTTTCCGGCGGTATGGGGAGACCCAGTACTTC. It encodes CASSFRRYGETQYF.

The chain is built from TRBV7-3 and TRBJ1-1; 7 bases are shared with TRBD1. The germline V gene encodes CDR1 SGHTA and CDR2 FQGTGA. The CDR3 loop spans 14 amino acids. V was pared by 5 bases and J by 1 base, with 4 bases of the junction left unmatched. CDR3 in amino acids: CASSPQGGNTEAFF. CDR3 bases: TGTGCCAGCAGCCCCCAGGGGGGGAACACTGAAGCTTTCTTT.

This chain joins TRBV4-2 and TRBJ2-1, with 11 bases aligning to TRBD2. The CDR3 runs 16 residues. Losses at the gene ends were 0 bases for V and 7 bases for J; bases not matched to a gene: 5. Germline V gene sequence: CDR1 LGHNA, CDR2 YNFKEQ. This CDR3 reads CASSQDFPSGRNEQFF. The CDR3 DNA reads as TGTGCCAGCAGCCAAGATTTCCCTAGCGGGAGGAATGAGCAGTTCTTC.

This chain connects TRBV5-4 to TRBJ2-5, with TRBD1 identical over 8 bases. Per the germline V gene, CDR1 is SGHNT and CDR2 is YYREEE (reference sequence). V lost 0 bases to trimming and J lost 5 bases; unmatched junction nucleotides: 6. CDR3 length equals 15 residues. CDR3 residues: CASSLVGQGGETQYF. The CDR3 region has the DNA TGTGCCAGCAGCTTGGTTGGACAGGGCGGCGAGACCCAGTACTTC.

The chain carries TRBV30 and TRBJ1-1; a weak D match, TRBD1 (5 bases). The CDR3 is 14 amino acids. The germline V gene has CDR1 GTSNPN and CDR2 SVGIG (reference sequence). The germline V and J ends were trimmed by 2 bases and 5 bases, with 15 bases remaining between them. CDR3 DNA sequence: TGTGCCTGGAGTATGACAGTTTTTAGTACTGAAGCTTTCTTT. Its protein is CAWSMTVFSTEAFF.

DNA for the CDR3: TGTGCCAGCAGTACGGACGAGGGCGGACAGACCCAGTACTTC. It specifies CASSTDEGGQTQYF. The chain employs TRBV5-8 and TRBJ2-5; tentatively, D is TRBD2 (5 bases). Germline V lookup: CDR1 SGHTS, CDR2 YDEGEE. The CDR3 has 14 residues. Trimming pared 5 bases from V and 6 bases from J, leaving 17 bases between.

This clone has more than one count but fewer than ten. The chain combines TRBV6-4 with TRBJ1-2; 9 bases are a match to TRBD1. The CDR3 runs 14 residues. Germline V gives CDR1 MRHNA, CDR2 SNTAGT. Losses at the gene ends were 4 bases for V and 8 bases for J; bases not matched to a gene: 8. The CDR3 spells CASSADRGSWGYTF. CDR3 in DNA: TGTGCCAGCAGTGCCGACAGGGGGAGCTGGGGCTACACCTTC.

The chain carries TRBV7-9 and TRBJ2-1; D remains ambiguous. Trimming left V 3 bases short and J 0 bases short, with 9 bases between. CDR3 length: 15 amino acids. Germline loops: CDR1 SEHNR, CDR2 FQNEAQ (reference sequence). The CDR3 is CASSFSGLSYNEQFF. CDR3 DNA sequence: TGTGCCAGCAGCTTTTCAGGCCTCTCCTACAATGAGCAGTTCTTC.

The chain links TRBV7-2 to TRBJ2-7, with 10 bases identical to TRBD2. The trim removed 2 bases at V and 4 bases at J, leaving 8 bases unmatched. The CDR3 length is 16 residues. Germline V CDR1 and CDR2: SGHTA, FQGNSA. DNA for the CDR3: TGTGCCAGCAGCTTATCTTTCTCTAGCGGGGGTTACGAGCAGTACTTC. This codes for CASSLSFSSGGYEQYF. The complete variable domain, with remaining parts taken from reference TRBV7-2 and TRBJ2-7, reads GAGVSQSPSNKVTEKGKDVELRCDPISGHTALYWYRQSLGQGLEFLIYFQGNSAPDKSGLPSDRFSAERTGGSVSTLTIQRTQQEDSAVYLCASSLSFSSGGYEQYFGPGTRLTVT.

The V call is TRBV18, the J call TRBJ2-2; 7 nucleotides align to TRBD1. This CDR3 is built from 14 residues. V lost 3 bases and J lost 6; bases outside the gene matches: 4. Germline V lookup: CDR1 KGHSH, CDR2 LQKENI. The CDR3 coding sequence is TGTGCCAGCTCACCTACGACAGGGTCCGGGGAGCTGTTTTTT. It translates to CASSPTTGSGELFF.

The CDR3 spells CASSTTVSDTQYF. The CDR3 DNA reads as TGTGCCAGTAGTACAACGGTTAGCGATACGCAGTATTTT. The rearrangement links TRBV19 to TRBJ2-3, with D uncertain. Trimming removed 4 bases at V and 6 bases at J, with 11 bases between. The CDR3 runs 13 residues. Germline CDR1 is LNHDA and CDR2 is SQIVND (reference sequence). The whole variable domain, filled in from reference TRBV19 and TRBJ2-3, reads DGGITQSPKYLFRKEGQNVTLSCEQNLNHDAMYWYRQDPGQGLRLIYYSQIVNDFQKGDIAEGYSVSREKKESFPLTVTSAQKNPTAFYLCASSTTVSDTQYFGPGTRLTVL.

The J gene is TRBJ1-1, the V gene TRBV6-5, with unresolved D. The CDR3 runs to 15 residues. V dropped 0 bases and J dropped 1 base, with 9 bases sitting between them. CDR1 is MNHEY and CDR2 is SVGAGI in the germline V gene. The CDR3 bases are TGTGCCAGCAGTTACTCTGTCAGAGGGAACACTGAAGCTTTCTTT. Translation gives CASSYSVRGNTEAFF.

This rearrangement joins TRBV2 to TRBJ1-2, with TRBD1 matching 7 bases. Unmatched junction bases numbered 2, after V lost 3 bases and J lost 4 bases. The CDR3 spans 13 residues. Germline-derived CDR1 and CDR2 are SNHLY and FYNNEI. CDR3 sequence reads: CASSEDRTYGYTF. The CDR3 DNA reads TGTGCCAGCAGTGAGGACAGGACCTATGGCTACACCTTC.

This clone was seen a few times. J is TRBJ1-2 and V is TRBV2, with 7 bases lining up with TRBD1. V lost 6 bases to trimming and J lost 5 bases; unmatched junction nucleotides: 6. Germline V lookup: CDR1 SNHLY, CDR2 FYNNEI. CDR3 length: 13 residues. The CDR3 sequence is CASRAEQGYGYTF. DNA of the CDR3: TGTGCCAGCAGGGCGGAACAGGGGTATGGCTACACCTTC.

The V and J genes are TRBV5-1 and TRBJ2-5, with D perhaps matching TRBD1 (5 bases). The CDR3 has 14 residues. Per the germline V gene, CDR1 is SGHRS and CDR2 is YFSETQ. Trimming stripped 0 bases from V and 1 base from J, with 7 bases between. The CDR3: CASSLAGIQETQYF. CDR3 DNA: TGCGCCAGCAGCTTGGCAGGGATCCAAGAGACCCAGTACTTC.

The V call is TRBV18, the J call TRBJ2-7; D is undetermined. Germline loops: CDR1 KGHSH, CDR2 LQKENI. V was pared by 3 bases and J by 1 base, with 7 bases between. CDR3 length equals 13 residues. CDR3 loop: CASSPLRSYEQYF. CDR3 DNA sequence: TGTGCCAGCTCACCCTTACGGTCCTACGAGCAGTACTTC.

CDR3: CASSPISGTSGYEQYF. For the CDR3, the DNA is TGTGCCAGCAGCCCTATCTCCGGGACTAGCGGCTACGAGCAGTACTTC. J is TRBJ2-7 and V is TRBV7-8; 11 bases agree with TRBD2. Germline V CDR1 and CDR2: SGHVS, FQNEAQ. The V segment lost 5 bases and the J segment 3 bases; nucleotides outside the gene matches: 9. The CDR3 extends over 16 amino acids.

This chain uses TRBV5-1 with TRBJ2-1; D possibly corresponds to TRBD1 (5 bases). Germline CDR1 and CDR2: SGHRS and YFSETQ. The CDR3 has 15 amino acids. The V gene lost 7 bases and the J gene lost 3 bases, with 17 bases spanning the gap. CDR3 sequence reads: CASQRMQGDYNEQFF. Here the CDR3 DNA reads TGCGCCAGCCAGCGCATGCAGGGTGACTACAATGAGCAGTTCTTC.

In its sample, this clone was seen once. The chain has TRBV7-3 and TRBJ1-1, with D possibly TRBD1 on 6 matching bases. The ends were cut back, 0 bases at V and 4 bases at J, with 9 bases in the middle. The CDR3 contains 14 residues. CDR1 is SGHTA, CDR2 FQGTGA, per germline. The CDR3 is CASSLTRGSTEAFF. CDR3 in DNA: TGTGCCAGCAGCTTAACAAGGGGGTCCACTGAAGCTTTCTTT.

The rearrangement links TRBV7-3 to TRBJ2-3; D may be TRBD2 (6 bases). From germline, CDR1 is SGHTA and CDR2 FQGTGA. CDR3 length: 14 residues. V lost 2 bases to trimming and J lost 6 bases, with 12 bases between them. The CDR3 nucleotides read TGTGCCAGCAGCTTAGGGGACTTCTCCGATACGCAGTATTTT. This gives the protein CASSLGDFSDTQYF.

The genes are TRBV29-1 and TRBJ2-3, with TRBD1 as a possible D gene (6 bases). V was trimmed by 4 bases and J by 5 bases, leaving 10 bases between them. This CDR3 contains 12 residues. Germline assignment: CDR1 SQVTM and CDR2 ANQGSEA. The CDR3 nucleotides are TGCAGCGTTGGTCGCAGGGGAGATACGCAGTATTTT. It is translated as CSVGRRGDTQYF.